The T cell receptor beta chain under discussion was sequenced for a study of blood T cells in healthy people across ages. J was trimmed by 2 bases and V by 6 bases; bases with no gene match: 10. The CDR3 sequence is 16 residues long. Germline V gene data show CDR1 as MNHEY and CDR2 as SMNVEV (reference sequence). Using a J-beta primer mix together with a sample-barcoded 5' primer, a second PCR was run for about 6 to 11 cycles. TCRdb itself ran the 5' RACE reads through MiXCR, one entry per CDR3 protein. The repertoire holds approximately 800,000 distinct CDR3 sequences, with 46% as singletons. The TCR was taken from a man older than 75 in good health. The chain carries TRBV27 and TRBJ2-3; TRBD1 matches at 8 bases. The sample taken for sequencing was blood. The CDR3 DNA follows: TGTGCCAGCAGGCAGACAGGGGCAGGGGTCACAGATACGCAGTATTTT. Translation: CASRQTGAGVTDTQYF.